This T cell receptor (beta chain) was captured by sequencing in a study of blood T cell repertoires in COVID-19. Trimming cost V 7 bases and J 5 bases; bases outside gene matches: 2. Germline-derived CDR1 and CDR2 are SNHLY and FYNNEI. The CDR3 contains 12 residues. Produced via immunoSEQ multiplex PCR; TCRdb's table is partial and in-frame only. The sample has over 150,000 clones, roughly 79% seen once. This TCR was sampled from a woman at least 80 years old with COVID-19, enrolled during active disease. The rearrangement joins TRBV2 to TRBJ1-2; 9 nucleotides line up with TRBD1. Sequenced material: peripheral blood. In nucleotides, the CDR3 is TGTGCCAGCATGGGGACAGGGTATGGCTACACCTTC. Translating it yields CASMGTGYGYTF.